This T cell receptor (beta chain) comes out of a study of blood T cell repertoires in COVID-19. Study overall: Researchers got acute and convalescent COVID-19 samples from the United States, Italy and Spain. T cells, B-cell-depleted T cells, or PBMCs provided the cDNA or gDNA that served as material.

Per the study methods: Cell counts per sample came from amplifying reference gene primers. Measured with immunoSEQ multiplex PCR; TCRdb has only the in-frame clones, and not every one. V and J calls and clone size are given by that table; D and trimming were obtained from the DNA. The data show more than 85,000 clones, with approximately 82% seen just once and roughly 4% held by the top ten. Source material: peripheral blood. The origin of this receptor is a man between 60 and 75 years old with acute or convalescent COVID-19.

The CDR3: CASSPQGPSYSPLHF. As DNA, the CDR3 is TGCGCCAGCAGCCCGCAGGGTCCGTCTTATTCACCCCTCCACTTT. The V call is TRBV5-1, the J call TRBJ1-6, with TRBD1 as a possible D gene (5 bases). CDR3 size: 15 residues. With 4 bases removed from V and 8 bases from J, the gap between germline ends came to 16 bases. Germline V gives CDR1 SGHRS, CDR2 YFSETQ.